The subject of this entry is one T cell receptor (beta chain). The germline CDR1 and CDR2 sequences are LGHNA and YSLEER. This CDR3 has 17 amino acids. V was trimmed by 0 bases and J by 0 bases, leaving 14 bases between them. The sample comes from a study of blood T cell repertoires in COVID-19. Study summary: Acute and convalescent COVID-19 samples came from the United States, Italy and Spain. Nucleic acid was either cDNA or gDNA, and it came from T cells, B-cell-depleted T cells, or PBMCs.

How the authors handled the data: Reference gene primer amplification yielded estimated nucleated cell counts. TCRdb keeps only in-frame clones here, not all; method: immunoSEQ multiplex PCR. V, J and clone size are those of that table, while D and trimming were read from the DNA. This repertoire shows 150,000 to 200,000 clones, more than 70% found once; its top ten account for 2% to 3%. This clonotype was obtained from a middle-aged man with active or convalescent COVID-19. Sequenced material: peripheral blood. The chain employs TRBV4-3 and TRBJ1-1; perhaps TRBD1 as D (5 bases). Here the CDR3 DNA reads TGCGCCAGCAGCCAAGATATTAGCAGACAGTTGAACACTGAAGCTTTCTTT. The encoded protein is CASSQDISRQLNTEAFF.